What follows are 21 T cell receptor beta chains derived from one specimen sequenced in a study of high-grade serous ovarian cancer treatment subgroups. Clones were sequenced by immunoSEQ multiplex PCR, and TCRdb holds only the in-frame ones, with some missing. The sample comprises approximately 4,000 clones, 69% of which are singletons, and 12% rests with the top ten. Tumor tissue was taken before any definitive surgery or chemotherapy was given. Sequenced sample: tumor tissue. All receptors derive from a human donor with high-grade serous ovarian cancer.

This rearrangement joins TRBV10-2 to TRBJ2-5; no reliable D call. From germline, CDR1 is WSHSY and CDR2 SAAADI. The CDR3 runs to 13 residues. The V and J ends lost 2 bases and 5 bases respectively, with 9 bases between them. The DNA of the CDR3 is TGCGCCAGCAGTGAGAGGGCGAGGGAGACCCAGTACTTC. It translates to CASSERARETQYF.

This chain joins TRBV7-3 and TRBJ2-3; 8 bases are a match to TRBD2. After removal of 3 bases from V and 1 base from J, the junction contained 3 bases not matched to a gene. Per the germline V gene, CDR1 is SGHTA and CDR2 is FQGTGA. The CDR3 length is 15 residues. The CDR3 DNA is TGTGCCAGCAGCTTTAACGGGGGGGGCACAGATACGCAGTATTTT. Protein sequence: CASSFNGGGTDTQYF.

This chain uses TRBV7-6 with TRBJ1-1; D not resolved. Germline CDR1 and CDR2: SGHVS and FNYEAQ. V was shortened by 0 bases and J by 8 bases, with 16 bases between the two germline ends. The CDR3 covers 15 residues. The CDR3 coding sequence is TGTGCCAGCAGCTTAGCGCCCTCTGTTGGAGCAGAAGCTTTCTTT. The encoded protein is CASSLAPSVGAEAFF. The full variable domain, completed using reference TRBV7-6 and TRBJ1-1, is GAGVSQSPRYKVTKRGQDVALRCDPISGHVSLYWYRQALGQGPEFLTYFNYEAQQDKSGLPNDRFSAERPEGSISTLTIQRTEQRDSAMYRCASSLAPSVGAEAFFGQGTRLTVV.

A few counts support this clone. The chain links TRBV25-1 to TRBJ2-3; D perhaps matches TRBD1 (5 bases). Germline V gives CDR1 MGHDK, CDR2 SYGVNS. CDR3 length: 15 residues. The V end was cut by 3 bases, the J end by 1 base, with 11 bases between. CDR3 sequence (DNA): TGTGCCAGCAGTGAGAGCCAGGGCCGCACAGATACGCAGTATTTT. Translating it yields CASSESQGRTDTQYF. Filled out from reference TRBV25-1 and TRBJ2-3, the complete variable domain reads EADIYQTPRYLVIGTGKKITLECSQTMGHDKMYWYQQDPGMELHLIHYSYGVNSTEKGDLSSESTVSRIRTEHFPLTLESARPSHTSQYLCASSESQGRTDTQYFGPGTRLTVL.

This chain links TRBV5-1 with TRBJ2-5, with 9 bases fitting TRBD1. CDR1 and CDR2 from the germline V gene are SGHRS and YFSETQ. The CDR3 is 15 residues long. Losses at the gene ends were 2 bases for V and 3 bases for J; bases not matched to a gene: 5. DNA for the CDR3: TGCGCCAGCAGCTTAAGGACAGGGGCGGAAGAGACCCAGTACTTC. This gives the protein CASSLRTGAEETQYF.

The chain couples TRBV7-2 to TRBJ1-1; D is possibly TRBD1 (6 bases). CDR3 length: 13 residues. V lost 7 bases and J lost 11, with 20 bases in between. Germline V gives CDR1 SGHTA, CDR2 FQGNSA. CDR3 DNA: TGTGCCAGCACCCAACCCAGGGGTTTTGGGGCTTTCTTT. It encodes CASTQPRGFGAFF.

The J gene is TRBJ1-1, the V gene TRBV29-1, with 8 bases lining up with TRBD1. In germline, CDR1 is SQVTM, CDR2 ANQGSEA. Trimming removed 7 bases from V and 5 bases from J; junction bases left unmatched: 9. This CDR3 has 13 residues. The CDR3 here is CSAIGQGRTEAFF. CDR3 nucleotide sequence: TGCAGCGCAATTGGACAGGGTAGGACTGAAGCTTTCTTT.

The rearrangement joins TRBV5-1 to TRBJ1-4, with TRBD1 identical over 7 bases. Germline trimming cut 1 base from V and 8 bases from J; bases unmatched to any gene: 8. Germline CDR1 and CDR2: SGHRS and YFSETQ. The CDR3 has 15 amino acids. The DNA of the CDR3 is TGCGCCAGCAGCTTGTGGTATACAGGGGAGGAAAAACTGTTTTTT. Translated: CASSLWYTGEEKLFF.

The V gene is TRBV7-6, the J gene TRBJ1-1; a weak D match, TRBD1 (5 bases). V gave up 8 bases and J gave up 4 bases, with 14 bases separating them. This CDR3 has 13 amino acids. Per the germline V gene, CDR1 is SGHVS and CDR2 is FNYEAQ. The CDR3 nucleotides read TGTGCCAGCCGCGCTGGGGGGAGCACTGAAGCTTTCTTT. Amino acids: CASRAGGSTEAFF.

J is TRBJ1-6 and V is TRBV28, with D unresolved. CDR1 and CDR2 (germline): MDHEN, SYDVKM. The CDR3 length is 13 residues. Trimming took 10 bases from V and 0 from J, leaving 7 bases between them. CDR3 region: CATLPSYNSPLHF. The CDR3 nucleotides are TGTGCCACCCTACCCTCCTATAATTCACCCCTCCACTTT.

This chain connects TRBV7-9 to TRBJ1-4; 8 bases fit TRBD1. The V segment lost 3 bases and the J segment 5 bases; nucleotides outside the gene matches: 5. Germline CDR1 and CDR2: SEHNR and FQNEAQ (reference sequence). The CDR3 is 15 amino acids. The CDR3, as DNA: TGTGCCAGCAGCTTGACAGGGGTTAGCAATGAAAAACTGTTTTTT. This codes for CASSLTGVSNEKLFF.

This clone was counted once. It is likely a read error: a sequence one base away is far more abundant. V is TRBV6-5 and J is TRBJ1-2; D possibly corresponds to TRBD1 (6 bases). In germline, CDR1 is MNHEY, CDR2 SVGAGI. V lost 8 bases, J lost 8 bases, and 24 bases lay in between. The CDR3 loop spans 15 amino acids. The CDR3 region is CASGLTGGSGEGYTF. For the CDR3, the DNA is TGTGCCAGCGGTCTGACGGGGGGCTCCGGGGAGGGCTACACCTTC.

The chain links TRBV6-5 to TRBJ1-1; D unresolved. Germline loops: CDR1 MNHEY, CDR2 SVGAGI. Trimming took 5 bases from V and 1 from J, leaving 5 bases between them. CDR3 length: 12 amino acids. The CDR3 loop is CASSTQNTEAFF. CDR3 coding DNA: TGTGCCAGCAGTACCCAGAACACTGAAGCTTTCTTT.

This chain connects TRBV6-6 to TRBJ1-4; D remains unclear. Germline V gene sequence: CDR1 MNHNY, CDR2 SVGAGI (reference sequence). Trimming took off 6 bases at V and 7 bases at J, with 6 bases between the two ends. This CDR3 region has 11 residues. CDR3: CASRHGEKLFF. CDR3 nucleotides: TGTGCCAGCAGGCACGGTGAAAAACTGTTTTTT.

CDR3 nucleotide sequence: TGTGCCAGCAGCTTACTCCCAGTGCCGAGTCAGCCCCAGCATTTT. Protein product: CASSLLPVPSQPQHF. The V and J genes are TRBV7-2 and TRBJ1-5; D gene uncertain. There are 15 residues in the CDR3. The germline V gene has CDR1 SGHTA and CDR2 FQGNSA. V shed 2 bases and J shed 6 bases, with 14 bases lying between them.

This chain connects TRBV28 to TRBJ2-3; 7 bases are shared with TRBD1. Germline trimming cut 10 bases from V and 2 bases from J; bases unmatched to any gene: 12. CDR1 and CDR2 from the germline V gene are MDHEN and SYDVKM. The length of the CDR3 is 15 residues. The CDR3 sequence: CATIPGTEFTDTQYF. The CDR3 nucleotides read TGTGCCACCATCCCAGGGACAGAGTTCACAGATACGCAGTATTTT.

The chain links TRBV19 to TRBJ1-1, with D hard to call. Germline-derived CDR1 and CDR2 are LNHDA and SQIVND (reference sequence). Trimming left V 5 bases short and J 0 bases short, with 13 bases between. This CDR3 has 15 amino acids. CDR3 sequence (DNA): TGTGCCAGTAGTCCGCGGACCTTACTGAACACTGAAGCTTTCTTT. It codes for CASSPRTLLNTEAFF.

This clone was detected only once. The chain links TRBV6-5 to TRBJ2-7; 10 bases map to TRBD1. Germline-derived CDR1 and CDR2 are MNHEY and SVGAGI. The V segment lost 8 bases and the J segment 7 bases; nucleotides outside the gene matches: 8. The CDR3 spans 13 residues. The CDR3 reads CASLGQGGGEQYF. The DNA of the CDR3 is TGTGCCAGCCTAGGACAGGGGGGAGGGGAGCAGTACTTC.

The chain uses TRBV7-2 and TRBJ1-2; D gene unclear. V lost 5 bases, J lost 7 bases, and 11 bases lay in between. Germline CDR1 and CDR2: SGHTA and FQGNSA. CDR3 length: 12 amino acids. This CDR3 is CASSLTLIGYTF. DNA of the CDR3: TGTGCCAGCAGCCTCACATTGATTGGCTACACCTTC.

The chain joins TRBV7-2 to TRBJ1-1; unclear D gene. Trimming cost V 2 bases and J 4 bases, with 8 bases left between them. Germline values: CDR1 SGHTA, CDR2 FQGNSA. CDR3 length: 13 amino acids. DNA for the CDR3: TGTGCCAGCAGCTTATCGGGCGGCACTGAAGCTTTCTTT. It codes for CASSLSGGTEAFF.

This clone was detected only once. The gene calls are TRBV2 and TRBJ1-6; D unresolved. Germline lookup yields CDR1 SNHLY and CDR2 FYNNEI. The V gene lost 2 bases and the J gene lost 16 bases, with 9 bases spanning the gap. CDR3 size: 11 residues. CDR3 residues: CASSEIPPLHF. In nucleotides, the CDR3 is TGTGCCAGCAGTGAAATCCCCCCACTCCACTTT.